This T cell receptor (beta chain) was identified during a study of blood T cell repertoires in COVID-19 (dated by TCRdb to about 2020). Regarding the complete study: Samples covering the acute and convalescent phases of COVID-19 were provided by collaborators in the United States, Italy and Spain. The prospective study material was composed of cDNA or gDNA derived from T cells, B-cell-depleted T cells, or PBMCs. Deeply sampled blood TCRbeta repertoires from subjects exposed to, actively infected with, or recovered from COVID-19 were included in the dataset. A freely available public database, intended as a resource for researchers studying the immune response to SARS-CoV-2, is where the repertoires were released. Samples were obtained from the ongoing ImmuneRACE study (first 160 participants) and from some 1,200 subjects provided by 6 global collaborators. Sample metadata almost always included a de-identified subject ID, COVID-19 status, age in years and sex. HLA class I and class II types, where available, came from metadata supplied by the sample provider rather than from assay-based typing.

TCRbeta CDR3 regions were amplified from genomic DNA using the immunoSEQ Assay, a bias-controlled multiplex PCR. As for the original processing: Nucleated cell counts per sample were estimated from amplification of reference gene primers within the assay. To quantify the absolute abundance of each unique TCRbeta CDR3 rearrangement, sequence reads were collapsed and filtered. Productive Simpson clonality was computed per sample as the square root of Simpson's diversity index over productive rearrangements. TCRdb mirrors the immuneACCESS table, restricted to in-frame sequences. Some clones are absent from its copies; in checked studies, under half trace to an unresolved V gene, and the reason for the others is unknown. The V and J calls and clone size were taken over from that table, and D and trimming were inferred from the DNA. The table for this sample lists approximately 240,000 clones; 75% to 95% of them were counted only once. 1.5% to 2% of the sample is held by the ten biggest clonotypes.

What the research found in general, with its limitations: Clinical and demographic metadata were provided uncurated, with the amount varying by source and participant.

In the prospective study, participants were roughly 18 to 95 years old, resided in about two dozen geographic areas of the United States, and were enrolled through a virtual design. In the prospective study, participants were assigned to cohorts based on the clinical history participants reported in a screening survey and a study questionnaire. For ImmuneRACE Cohort 3, a participant was defined as recovered based on two consecutive negative NP/OP PCR tests, clearance by a healthcare professional, or resolution of symptoms. In the prospective study, mobile phlebotomists collected whole blood, serum and a nasopharyngeal or oropharyngeal swab from each participant. Prospective study participants could optionally give additional blood draws and questionnaires over an approximately two-month period. Prospective study blood samples were shipped either frozen or at room temperature before DNA extraction.

There are a few counts of this clone. What this receptor recognizes is not known. No much larger clone exists at a distance of one base, and base qualities are not known. This sequence originates from a woman in her late teens or twenties who had recovered from COVID-19. Material for sequencing was PBMCs or T cells enriched from blood (not recorded which).

In nucleotides, the sequence is TGTGCTAGTGGTCCGGAGGCTTACGAGCAGTACTTC. Its coded protein is CASGPEAYEQYF. The V and J genes are TRBV12-5 and TRBJ2-7; the D gene is perhaps TRBD2, from 5 matching bases. In the germline V gene, CDR1 corresponds to LGHNT and CDR2 to FRNRAP. Including the terminal cysteine and phenylalanine, the CDR3 comprises 12 residues. Only the CDR3 region is kept as DNA, spanning 36 bases read in frame from base 1. Relative to germline, V is 5 bases shorter and J is 4 bases shorter, with 9 bases between their ends.